Listed here are 5 T cell receptor beta chains from one sample, sequenced in a study of blood T cell repertoires in COVID-19. TCRdb's table, derived via immunoSEQ multiplex PCR, lists solely in-frame clones and lacks some. The sample lists 250,000 or so clones; about 85% were seen once. Sequenced material: PBMCs or T cells enriched from blood (not recorded which). These receptors all stem from a man aged 30-40 years who had recovered from COVID-19.

This clone came up once. V is TRBV5-1 and J is TRBJ2-1; 9 positions match TRBD2. V lost 1 base and J lost 4; bases outside the gene matches: 18. CDR3 length: 20 amino acids. The germline CDR1 and CDR2 sequences are SGHRS and YFSETQ. The DNA for the CDR3 is TGCGCCAGCAGCTTGTTTAGCGGGAGAAGCCTAAGACTCCTATACAATGAGCAGTTCTTC. This translates into CASSLFSGRSLRLLYNEQFF.

The chain has TRBV3-1 (or the pseudogene TRBV3-2) and TRBJ2-1; 8 bases are shared with TRBD2. CDR1 is LGHDT, CDR2 YNNKEL, per germline (reference sequence). The V gene end was trimmed by 1 base and the J gene end by 4 bases; junction bases not matched to a gene: 6. This CDR3 is built from 16 residues. The CDR3 protein is CASSQVASGSYNEQFF. The CDR3, as DNA: TGTGCCAGCAGCCAAGTGGCTAGCGGGTCTTACAATGAGCAGTTCTTC.

V and J are TRBV7-2 and TRBJ1-2, with TRBD1 identical over 9 bases. V was clipped by 6 bases and J by 8 bases; unmatched bases: 4. The CDR3 contains 12 residues. The V gene's germline CDR1 is SGHTA and CDR2 FQGNSA. CDR3 residues: CASRWDRAGYTF. CDR3 in DNA: TGTGCCAGCAGATGGGACAGGGCAGGCTACACCTTC.

The rearrangement links TRBV30 to TRBJ1-6, with D possibly TRBD1 on 5 matching bases. The CDR3 loop spans 15 amino acids. The V and J ends lost 5 bases and 10 bases respectively, with 21 bases between them. Germline V gene data show CDR1 as GTSNPN and CDR2 as SVGIG (reference sequence). DNA for the CDR3: TGTGCCTGGGTTAGGGGTCGGTCCCTCAACTCACCCCTCCACTTT. Protein: CAWVRGRSLNSPLHF.

The chain employs TRBV11-2 and TRBJ2-7; D remains unclear. This CDR3 has 13 amino acids. V lost 3 bases to trimming and J lost 0 bases, with 6 bases between them. Germline assignment: CDR1 SGHAT and CDR2 FQNNGV. The CDR3 coding sequence is TGTGCCAGCAGCTTGGCCAGCTCCTACGAGCAGTACTTC. This gives the protein CASSLASSYEQYF. Full variable domain (remainder filled in from reference TRBV11-2 and TRBJ2-7): EAGVAQSPRYKIIEKRQSVAFWCNPISGHATLYWYQQILGQGPKLLIQFQNNGVVDDSQLPKDRFSAERLKGVDSTLKIQPAKLEDSAVYLCASSLASSYEQYFGPGTRLTVT.